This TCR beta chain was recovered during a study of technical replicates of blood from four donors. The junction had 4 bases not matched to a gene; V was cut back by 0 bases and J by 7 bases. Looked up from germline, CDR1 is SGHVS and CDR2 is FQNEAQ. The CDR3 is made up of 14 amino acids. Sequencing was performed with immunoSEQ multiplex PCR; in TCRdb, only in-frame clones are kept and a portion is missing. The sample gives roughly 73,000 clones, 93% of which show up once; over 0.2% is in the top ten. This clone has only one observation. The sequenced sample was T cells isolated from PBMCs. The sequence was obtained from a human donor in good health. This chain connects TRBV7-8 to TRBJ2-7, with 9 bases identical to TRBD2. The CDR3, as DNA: TGTGCCAGCAGCTTAGCGTCTCTAGCGGGAGAGCAGTACTTC. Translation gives CASSLASLAGEQYF.